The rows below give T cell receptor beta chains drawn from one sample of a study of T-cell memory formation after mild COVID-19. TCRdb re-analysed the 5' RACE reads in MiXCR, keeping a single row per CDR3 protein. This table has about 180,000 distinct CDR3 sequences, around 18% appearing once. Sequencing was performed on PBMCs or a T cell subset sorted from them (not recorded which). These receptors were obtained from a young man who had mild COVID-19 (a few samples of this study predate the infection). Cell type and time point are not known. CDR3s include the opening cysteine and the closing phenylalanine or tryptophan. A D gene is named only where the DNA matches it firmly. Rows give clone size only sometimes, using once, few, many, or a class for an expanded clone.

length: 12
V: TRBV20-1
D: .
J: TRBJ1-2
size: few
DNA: TGCAGTGCAATCTCCAGTGGGAATGGCTACACCTTC
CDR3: CSAISSGNGYTF

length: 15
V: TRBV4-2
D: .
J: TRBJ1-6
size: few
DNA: TGTGCCAGCAGCCCGACGTTGGGGTATAATTCACCCCTCCACTTT
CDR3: CASSPTLGYNSPLHF

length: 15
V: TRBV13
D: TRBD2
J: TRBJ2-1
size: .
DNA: TGTGCCAGCAGCTTCCTAGCGGGGGGGCCGGTTGAGCAGTTCTTC
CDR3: CASSFLAGGPVEQFF

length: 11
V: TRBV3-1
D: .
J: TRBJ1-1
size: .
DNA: TGTGCCAGCAGCCAAGGGGCTGGGGCTTTCTTT
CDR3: CASSQGAGAFF

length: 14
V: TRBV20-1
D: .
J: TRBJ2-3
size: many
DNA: TGCAGTGCTCCCCGGCGGGGAGGCACAGATACGCAGTATTTT
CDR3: CSAPRRGGTDTQYF

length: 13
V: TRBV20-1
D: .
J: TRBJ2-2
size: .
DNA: TGCAGTGCCGCCGACAGCCTCACCGGGGAGCTGTTTTTT
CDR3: CSAADSLTGELFF

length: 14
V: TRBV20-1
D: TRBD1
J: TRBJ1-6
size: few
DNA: TGCAGTGCTAGGCCGGGACAGGGGAGATCACCCCTCCACTTT
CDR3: CSARPGQGRSPLHF

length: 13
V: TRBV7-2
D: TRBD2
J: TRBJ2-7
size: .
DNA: TGTGCCAGCAGCTCTGAGCGGGGGGGCGAGCAGTACTTC
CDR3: CASSSERGGEQYF

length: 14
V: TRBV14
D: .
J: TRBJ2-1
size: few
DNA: TGTGCCAGCAGACAGTCCGACCCCTACAATGAGCAGTTCTTC
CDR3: CASRQSDPYNEQFF

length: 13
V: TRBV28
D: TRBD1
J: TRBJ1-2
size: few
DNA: TGTGCCAGCAGAACCGGGACAGGCTATGGCTACACCTTC
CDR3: CASRTGTGYGYTF

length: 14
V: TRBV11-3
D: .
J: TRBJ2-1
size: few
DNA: TGTGCCAGCAGCCCGAGCCCCCTCGTTCCTGAGCAGTTCTTC
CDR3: CASSPSPLVPEQFF

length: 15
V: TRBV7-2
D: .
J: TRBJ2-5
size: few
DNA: TGTGCCAGCAGCTTAGGGGGGTCCTACCAAGAGACCCAGTACTTC
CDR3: CASSLGGSYQETQYF

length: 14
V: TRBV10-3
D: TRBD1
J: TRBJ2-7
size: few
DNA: TGTGCCATCAGCAAGGACAGGGATTTCAACGAGCAGTACTTC
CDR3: CAISKDRDFNEQYF

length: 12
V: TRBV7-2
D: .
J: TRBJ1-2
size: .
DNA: TGTGCCAGCAGCCAAAGACCCTATGGCTACACCTTC
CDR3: CASSQRPYGYTF

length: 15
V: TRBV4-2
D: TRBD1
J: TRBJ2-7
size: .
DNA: TGTGCCAGCAGCCAAGGGGGACAGGGGGCTAACGAGCAGTACTTC
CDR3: CASSQGGQGANEQYF

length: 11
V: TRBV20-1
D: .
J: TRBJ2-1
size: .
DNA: TGCAGTGCTAATGAGTACAATGAGCAGTTCTTC
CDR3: CSANEYNEQFF

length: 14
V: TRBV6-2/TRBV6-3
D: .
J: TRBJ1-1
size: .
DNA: TGTGCCAGCAGTATTGCAGGGGCGGTCACTGAAGCTTTCTTT
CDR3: CASSIAGAVTEAFF

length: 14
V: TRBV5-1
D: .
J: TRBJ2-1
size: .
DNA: TGCGCCAGCAGCTTAAGGGGCTCCTACAATGAGCAGTTCTTC
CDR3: CASSLRGSYNEQFF

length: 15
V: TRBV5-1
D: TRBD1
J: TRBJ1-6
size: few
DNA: TGCGCCAGCAGCGCTTTGGGACAGGGTGACTCACCCCTCCACTTT
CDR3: CASSALGQGDSPLHF

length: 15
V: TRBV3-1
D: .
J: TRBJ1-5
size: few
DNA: TGTGCCAGCAGCCAAGATCTGAGGGGCAATCAGCCCCAGCATTTT
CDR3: CASSQDLRGNQPQHF

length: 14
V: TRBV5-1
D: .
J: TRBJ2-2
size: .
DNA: TGCGCCAGCAGCTTGGACAGAAGCACCGGGGAGCTGTTTTTT
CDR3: CASSLDRSTGELFF

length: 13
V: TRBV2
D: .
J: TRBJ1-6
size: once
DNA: TGTGCCACACACATTGGAGGAAATTCACCCCTCCACTTT
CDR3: CATHIGGNSPLHF

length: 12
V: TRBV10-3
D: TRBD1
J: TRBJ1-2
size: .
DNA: TGTGCCATCAGCGACAGGGGGGATGGCTACACCTTC
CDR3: CAISDRGDGYTF

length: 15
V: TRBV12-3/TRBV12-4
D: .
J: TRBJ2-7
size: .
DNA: TGTGCCACCGCGGCAGGGTACACCTCCCCCTACGAGCAGTACTTC
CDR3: CATAAGYTSPYEQYF

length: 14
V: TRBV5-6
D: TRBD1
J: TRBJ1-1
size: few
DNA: TGTGCCAGCAGCTTGGGAGGGGGCGAAGGTGAAGCTTTCTTT
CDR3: CASSLGGGEGEAFF

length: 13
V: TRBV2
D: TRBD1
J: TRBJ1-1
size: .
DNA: TGTGCCAGTGGGACAGTCCCTAGCACTGAAGCTTTCTTT
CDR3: CASGTVPSTEAFF

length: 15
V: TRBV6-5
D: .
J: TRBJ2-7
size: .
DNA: TGTGCCAGCAGTTTCGGGACCGTGGGCTCCTACGAGCAGTACTTC
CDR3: CASSFGTVGSYEQYF

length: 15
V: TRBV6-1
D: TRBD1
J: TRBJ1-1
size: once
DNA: TGTGCCAGCAGCTCGGGACAGACAATGAACACTGAAGCTTTCTTT
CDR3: CASSSGQTMNTEAFF

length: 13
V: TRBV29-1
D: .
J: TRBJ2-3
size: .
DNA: TGCAGCGTTGAATTGTCCGCCGCAGATACGCAGTATTTT
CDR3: CSVELSAADTQYF

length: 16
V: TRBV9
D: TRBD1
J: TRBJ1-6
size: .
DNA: TGTGCCAGCAGCGGCAAACAGGGGCTCCTGGGTTCACCCCTCCACTTT
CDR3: CASSGKQGLLGSPLHF

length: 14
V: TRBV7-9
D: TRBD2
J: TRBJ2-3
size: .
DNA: TGTGCCAGCAGCTCATTGGGGGGGACAGATACGCAGTATTTT
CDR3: CASSSLGGTDTQYF

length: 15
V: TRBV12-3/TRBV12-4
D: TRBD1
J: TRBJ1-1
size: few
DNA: TGTGCCAGCAGTCTATTGCCGGGACAGGGGGCTGAAGCTTTCTTT
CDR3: CASSLLPGQGAEAFF

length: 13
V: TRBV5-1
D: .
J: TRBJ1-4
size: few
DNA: TGCGCCAGCAGCTTGGGAAGGGCTGAAAAACTGTTTTTT
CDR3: CASSLGRAEKLFF

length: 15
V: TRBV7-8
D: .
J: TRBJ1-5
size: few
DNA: TGTGCCAGCAGCTTGTTAGAGTATGGCAATCAGCCCCAGCATTTT
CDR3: CASSLLEYGNQPQHF

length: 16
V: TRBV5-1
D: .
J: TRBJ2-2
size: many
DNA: TGCGCCAGCAGCTTGGGGGGGATGGCGAACACCGGGGAGCTGTTTTTT
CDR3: CASSLGGMANTGELFF

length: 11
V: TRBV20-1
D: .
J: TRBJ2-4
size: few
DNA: TGCAGTGCTATTTTCCTAGACATTCAGTACTTC
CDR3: CSAIFLDIQYF

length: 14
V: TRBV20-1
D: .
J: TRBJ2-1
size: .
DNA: TGCAGTGCTAGAGCCCCAGTAAATAGCAATGAGCAGTTCTTC
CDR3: CSARAPVNSNEQFF

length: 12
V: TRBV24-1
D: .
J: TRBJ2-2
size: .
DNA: TGTGCCACCAGCAGAGACACCGGGGAGCTGTTTTTT
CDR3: CATSRDTGELFF

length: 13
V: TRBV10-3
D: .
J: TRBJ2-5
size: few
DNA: TGTGCCATCAGTGACCAGGGTCAAGAGACCCAGTACTTC
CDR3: CAISDQGQETQYF

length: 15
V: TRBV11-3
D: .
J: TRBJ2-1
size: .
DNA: TGTGCCAGCAGCTCGGCCACGGGCAGGGCCTTTGAGCAGTTCTTC
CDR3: CASSSATGRAFEQFF

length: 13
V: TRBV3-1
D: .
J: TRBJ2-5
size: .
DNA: TGTGCCAGCAGCCCCCGGGGGACCGAGACCCAGTACTTC
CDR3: CASSPRGTETQYF

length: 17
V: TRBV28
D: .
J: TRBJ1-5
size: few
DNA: TGTGCCAGCCTAAGTCACAGGGCAAGTTTGGGCAATCAGCCCCAGCATTTT
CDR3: CASLSHRASLGNQPQHF

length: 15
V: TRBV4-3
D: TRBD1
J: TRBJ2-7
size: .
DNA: TGCGCCAGCAGCCAAAGTGGGACAGGGATCTACGAGCAGTACTTC
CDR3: CASSQSGTGIYEQYF